Listed below are T cell receptor beta chains from one sample, sequenced in a study of T cell responses to AZD1222 COVID-19 vaccine. Some clones are missing from TCRdb's copy, which holds only in-frame ones; the method was immunoSEQ multiplex PCR. The sample lists 98,000 or so clones, about 87% occurring once. Specimen: peripheral blood, collected on day 0 of AZD1222 vaccination. The source of these receptors is an adult in good health. CDR3s include the opening cysteine and the closing phenylalanine or tryptophan. A D gene is named only where the DNA matches it firmly. Clone sizes are given selectively: once, few, many, or a class where the clone is expanded.

size: NA; J: TRBJ2-1; V: TRBV27; D: TRBD2; length: 15; CDR3: CASSLGTSGYNEQFF; DNA: TGTGCCAGCAGTTTGGGGACTAGCGGCTACAATGAGCAGTTCTTC
size: NA; J: TRBJ2-1; V: TRBV5-4; D: NA; length: 14; CDR3: CASSLDRGGDEQFF; DNA: TGTGCCAGCAGCTTGGACAGGGGGGGGGATGAGCAGTTCTTC
size: NA; J: TRBJ1-1; V: TRBV7-2; D: TRBD1; length: 15; CDR3: CASSLRSGTGAEAFF; DNA: TGTGCCAGCAGCTTAAGGTCTGGGACAGGTGCCGAAGCTTTCTTT
size: once; J: TRBJ1-2; V: TRBV6-5; D: TRBD1; length: 14; CDR3: CASRPGGQGRGYTF; DNA: TGTGCCAGCAGACCAGGGGGGCAGGGGCGAGGCTACACCTTC
size: NA; J: TRBJ1-5; V: TRBV7-2; D: TRBD1; length: 13; CDR3: CASSLEGAQPQHF; DNA: TGTGCCAGCAGCTTAGAGGGGGCTCAGCCCCAGCATTTT
size: once; J: TRBJ1-4; V: TRBV9; D: TRBD1; length: 14; CDR3: CASSVTGVREKLFF; DNA: TGTGCCAGCAGCGTAACAGGGGTGAGGGAAAAACTGTTTTTT
size: NA; J: TRBJ1-4; V: TRBV28; D: NA; length: 15; CDR3: CASSASRGGYEKLFF; DNA: TGTGCCAGCAGCGCTTCCCGGGGCGGGTATGAAAAACTGTTTTTT
size: NA; J: TRBJ1-1; V: TRBV18; D: TRBD1; length: 14; CDR3: CASSPPGTGGEAFF; DNA: TGTGCCAGCTCACCACCGGGGACAGGGGGTGAAGCTTTCTTT
size: NA; J: TRBJ1-2; V: TRBV7-8; D: TRBD1; length: 14; CDR3: CASDGTGDNYGYTF; DNA: TGTGCCAGCGATGGGACAGGGGATAACTATGGCTACACCTTC
size: NA; J: TRBJ1-3; V: TRBV7-6; D: NA; length: 16; CDR3: CASSLVGGSSGNTIYF; DNA: TGTGCCAGCAGCTTAGTAGGCGGGAGCTCTGGAAACACCATATATTTT
size: NA; J: TRBJ1-5; V: TRBV30; D: NA; length: 13; CDR3: CAWSRQGNQPQHF; DNA: TGTGCCTGGAGCCGACAGGGCAATCAGCCCCAGCATTTT
size: NA; J: TRBJ2-2; V: TRBV10-3; D: NA; length: 14; CDR3: CAISENPLTGELFF; DNA: TGTGCCATCAGTGAAAACCCGTTAACCGGGGAGCTGTTTTTT
size: NA; J: TRBJ2-5; V: TRBV24-1; D: TRBD1; length: 16; CDR3: CATSETGTGLQETQYF; DNA: TGTGCCACCAGTGAAACCGGGACAGGGCTTCAAGAGACCCAGTACTTC
size: NA; J: TRBJ1-5; V: TRBV18; D: TRBD1; length: 16; CDR3: CASSPLDRANNQPQHF; DNA: TGTGCCAGCTCACCGCTGGACAGGGCCAACAATCAGCCCCAGCATTTT
size: NA; J: TRBJ1-6; V: TRBV7-6; D: TRBD1; length: 15; CDR3: CASSIGQGTNSPLHF; DNA: TGTGCCAGCAGCATAGGACAGGGGACTAATTCACCCCTCCACTTT
size: NA; J: TRBJ2-7; V: TRBV7-2; D: NA; length: 15; CDR3: CASSQGGLQSYEQYF; DNA: TGTGCCAGCAGCCAGGGGGGACTGCAATCCTACGAGCAGTACTTC